This T cell receptor beta chain was sequenced for a study of blood T cell repertoires in COVID-19. Study as a whole: Italy, Spain and the United States were the sources of the convalescent and acute COVID-19 samples. PBMCs, B-cell-depleted T cells, or T cells were the source of the cDNA or gDNA that made up the material.

The authors' processing: Counts of nucleated cells, estimated from reference gene primer amplification, were obtained. Assay: immunoSEQ multiplex PCR; the TCRdb copy retains only in-frame clones and omits some. Clone size and the V and J calls come from that table; the DNA yielded D and trimming. This table holds around 270,000 clones, over 75% found once. The TCR was taken from a woman between 50 and 59 years old with acute or convalescent COVID-19. The specimen sequenced was peripheral blood.

CDR3 DNA: TGTGCCACCAGGGGCCCCCCTGAAAAAAATGAGCAGTTCTTC. This gives the protein CATRGPPEKNEQFF. This rearrangement joins TRBV24-1 to TRBJ2-1; D is unclear. Trimming stripped 7 bases from V and 7 bases from J, with 16 bases between. This CDR3 is built from 14 residues. The germline V gene has CDR1 KGHDR and CDR2 SFDVKD.